This TCR beta chain was recovered during a study of T-cell reconstitution after alpha-beta-depleted transplantation in children. This clonotype appeared a few times. The antigen is unknown. Preparing the TCRbeta library involved the use of unique molecular identifiers. MiXCR, run by TCRdb on the PCR reads, gives a single entry per CDR3 protein. Of about 600,000 distinct CDR3 sequences listed, under 15% are singletons. The CDR3 has 16 residues. Trimming removed 6 bases from V and 1 base from J; junction bases left unmatched: 12. Looked up from germline, CDR1 is SQVTM and CDR2 is ANQGSEA. Study-wide points: The origin of alpha-beta T cells about two months after transplant was reportedly several hundred expanded graft clones.

The V and J genes are TRBV29-1 and TRBJ2-7; the match to TRBD2 covers 10 bases. This clonotype was sampled from a male patient younger than 18 who had a stem cell transplant for acute myeloid leukemia, so the T cells may come from the graft donor. The material sequenced was PBMCs, mostly from graft donor cells, taken 360 days after TCRalphabeta/CD19-depleted stem cell transplant. CDR3 sequence reads: CSVLGSGRLLSYEQYF. The CDR3, as DNA: TGCAGCGTACTTGGTAGCGGGAGGCTGTTATCCTACGAGCAGTACTTC.